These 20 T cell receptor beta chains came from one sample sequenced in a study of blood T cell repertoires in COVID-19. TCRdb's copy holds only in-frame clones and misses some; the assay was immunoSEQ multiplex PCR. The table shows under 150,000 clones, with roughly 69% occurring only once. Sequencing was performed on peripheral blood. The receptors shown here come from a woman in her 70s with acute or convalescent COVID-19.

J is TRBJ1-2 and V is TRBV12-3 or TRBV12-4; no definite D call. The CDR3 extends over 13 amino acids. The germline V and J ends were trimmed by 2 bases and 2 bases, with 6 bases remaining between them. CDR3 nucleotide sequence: TGTGCCAGCAGTTTACCCGTGAACTATGGCTACACCTTC. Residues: CASSLPVNYGYTF.

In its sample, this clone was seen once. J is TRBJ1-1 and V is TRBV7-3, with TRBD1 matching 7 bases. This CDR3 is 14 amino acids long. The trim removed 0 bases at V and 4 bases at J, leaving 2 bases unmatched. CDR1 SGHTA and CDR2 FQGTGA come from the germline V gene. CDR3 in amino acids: CASSLTTGRTEAFF. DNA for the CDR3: TGTGCCAGCAGCTTAACGACAGGGCGCACTGAAGCTTTCTTT.

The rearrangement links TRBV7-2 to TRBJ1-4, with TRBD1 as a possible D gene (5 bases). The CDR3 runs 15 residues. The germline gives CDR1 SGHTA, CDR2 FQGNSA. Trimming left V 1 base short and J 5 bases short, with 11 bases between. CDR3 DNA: TGTGCCAGCAGCTTAGAAATGGGGCGCAATGAAAAACTGTTTTTT. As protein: CASSLEMGRNEKLFF. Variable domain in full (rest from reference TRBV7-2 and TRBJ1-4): GAGVSQSPSNKVTEKGKDVELRCDPISGHTALYWYRQSLGQGLEFLIYFQGNSAPDKSGLPSDRFSAERTGGSVSTLTIQRTQQEDSAVYLCASSLEMGRNEKLFFGSGTQLSVL.

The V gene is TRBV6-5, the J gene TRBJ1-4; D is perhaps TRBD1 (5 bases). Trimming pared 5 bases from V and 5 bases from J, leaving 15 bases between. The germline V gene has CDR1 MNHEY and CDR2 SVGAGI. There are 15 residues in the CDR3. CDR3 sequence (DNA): TGTGCCAGCAGTCCCGGAGGGGTGGGAAATGAAAAACTGTTTTTT. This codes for CASSPGGVGNEKLFF.

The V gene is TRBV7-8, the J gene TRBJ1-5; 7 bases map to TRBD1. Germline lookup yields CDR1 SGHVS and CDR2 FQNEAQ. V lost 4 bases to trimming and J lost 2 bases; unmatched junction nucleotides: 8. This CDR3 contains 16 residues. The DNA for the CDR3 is TGTGCCAGCAGCTCTAAGGGGGCACTTGGCAATCAGCCCCAGCATTTT. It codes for CASSSKGALGNQPQHF.

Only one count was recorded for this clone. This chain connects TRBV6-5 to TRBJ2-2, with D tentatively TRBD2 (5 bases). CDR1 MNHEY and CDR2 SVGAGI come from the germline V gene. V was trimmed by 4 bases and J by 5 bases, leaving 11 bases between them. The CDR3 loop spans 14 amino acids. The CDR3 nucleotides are TGTGCCAGCAGTTTCAGAGGGTGGACCGGGGAGCTGTTTTTT. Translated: CASSFRGWTGELFF.

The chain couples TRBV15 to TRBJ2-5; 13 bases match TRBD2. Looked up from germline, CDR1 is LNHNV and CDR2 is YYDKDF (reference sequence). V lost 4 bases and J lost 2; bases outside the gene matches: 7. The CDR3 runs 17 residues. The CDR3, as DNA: TGTGCCACCAGCACAAGGACTAGCGGGAGTTGGCAAGAGACCCAGTACTTC. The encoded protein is CATSTRTSGSWQETQYF.

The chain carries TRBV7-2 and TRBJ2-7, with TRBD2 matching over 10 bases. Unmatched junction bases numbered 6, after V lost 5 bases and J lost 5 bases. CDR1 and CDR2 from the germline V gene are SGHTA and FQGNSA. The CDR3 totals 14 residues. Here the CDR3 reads CASSMTSGWDEQYF. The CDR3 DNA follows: TGTGCCAGCAGCATGACTAGCGGGTGGGACGAGCAGTACTTC.

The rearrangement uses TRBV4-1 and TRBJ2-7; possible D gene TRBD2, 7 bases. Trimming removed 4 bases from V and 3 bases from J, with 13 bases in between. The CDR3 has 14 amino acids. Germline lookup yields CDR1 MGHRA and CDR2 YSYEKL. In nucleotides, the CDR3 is TGCGCCAGCAGCCCCAGGGGAGGGGGCTACGAGCAGTACTTC. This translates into CASSPRGGGYEQYF.

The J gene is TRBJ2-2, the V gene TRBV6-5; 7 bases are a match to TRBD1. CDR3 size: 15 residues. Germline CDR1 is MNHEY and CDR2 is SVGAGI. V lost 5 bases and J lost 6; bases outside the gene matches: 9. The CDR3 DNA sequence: TGTGCCAGCAGTACGGGACAGTCGAGGGCCGGGGAGCTGTTTTTT. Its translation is CASSTGQSRAGELFF.

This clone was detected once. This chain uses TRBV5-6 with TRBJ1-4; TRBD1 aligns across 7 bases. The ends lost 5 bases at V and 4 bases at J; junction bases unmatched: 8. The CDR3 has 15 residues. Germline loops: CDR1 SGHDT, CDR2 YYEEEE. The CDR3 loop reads CASRLGQTLNEKLFF. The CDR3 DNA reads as TGTGCCAGCAGACTGGGACAGACTCTTAATGAAAAACTGTTTTTT.

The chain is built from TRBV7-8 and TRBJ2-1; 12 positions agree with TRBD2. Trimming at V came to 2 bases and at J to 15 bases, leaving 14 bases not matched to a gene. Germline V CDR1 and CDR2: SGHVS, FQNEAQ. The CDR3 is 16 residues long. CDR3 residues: CASSLSLGLAGLSLFF. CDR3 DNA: TGTGCCAGCAGCTTATCGTTAGGACTAGCGGGGTTAAGTCTGTTCTTC.

The CDR3 region is CASSELGTAINEKLFF. The CDR3 DNA sequence: TGCGCCAGCAGCGAACTTGGGACAGCTATTAATGAAAAACTGTTTTTT. The chain has TRBV5-1 and TRBJ1-4; 7 bases fit TRBD1. The CDR3 spans 16 residues. V lost 4 bases, J lost 4 bases, and 10 bases stayed unmatched. CDR1 is SGHRS and CDR2 is YFSETQ in the germline V gene.

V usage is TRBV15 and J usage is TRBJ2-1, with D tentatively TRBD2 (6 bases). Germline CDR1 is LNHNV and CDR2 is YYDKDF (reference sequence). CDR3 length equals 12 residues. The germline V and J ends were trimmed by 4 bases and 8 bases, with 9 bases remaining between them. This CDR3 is CATSTRLDEQFF. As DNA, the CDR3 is TGTGCCACCAGCACCCGACTAGATGAGCAGTTCTTC.

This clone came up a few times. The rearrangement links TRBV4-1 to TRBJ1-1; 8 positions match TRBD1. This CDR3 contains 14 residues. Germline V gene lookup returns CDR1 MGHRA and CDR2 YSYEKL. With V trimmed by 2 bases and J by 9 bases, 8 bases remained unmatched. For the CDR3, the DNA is TGCGCCAGCAGCCAATCAGACAGGGGATTTCAAGCTTTCTTT. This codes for CASSQSDRGFQAFF.

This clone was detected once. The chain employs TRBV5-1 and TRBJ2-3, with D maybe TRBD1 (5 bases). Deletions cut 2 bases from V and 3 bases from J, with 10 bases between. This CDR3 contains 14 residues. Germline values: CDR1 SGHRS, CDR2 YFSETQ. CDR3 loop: CASSLNQGTDTQYF. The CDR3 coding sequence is TGCGCCAGCAGCTTAAACCAGGGAACAGATACGCAGTATTTT.

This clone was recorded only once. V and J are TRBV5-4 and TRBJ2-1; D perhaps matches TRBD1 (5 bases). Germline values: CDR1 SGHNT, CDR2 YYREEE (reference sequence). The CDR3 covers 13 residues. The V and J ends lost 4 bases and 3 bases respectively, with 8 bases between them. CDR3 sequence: CASSPGLYNEQFF. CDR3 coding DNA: TGTGCCAGCAGCCCAGGGCTCTACAATGAGCAGTTCTTC.

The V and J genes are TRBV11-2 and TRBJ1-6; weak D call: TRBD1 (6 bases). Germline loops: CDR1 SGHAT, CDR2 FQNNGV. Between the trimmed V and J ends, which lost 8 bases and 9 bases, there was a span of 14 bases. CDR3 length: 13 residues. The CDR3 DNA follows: TGTGCCAGCGGCCAACAGGGATCTTCACCCCTCCACTTT. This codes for CASGQQGSSPLHF. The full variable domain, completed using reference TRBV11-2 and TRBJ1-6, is EAGVAQSPRYKIIEKRQSVAFWCNPISGHATLYWYQQILGQGPKLLIQFQNNGVVDDSQLPKDRFSAERLKGVDSTLKIQPAKLEDSAVYLCASGQQGSSPLHFGNGTRLTVT.

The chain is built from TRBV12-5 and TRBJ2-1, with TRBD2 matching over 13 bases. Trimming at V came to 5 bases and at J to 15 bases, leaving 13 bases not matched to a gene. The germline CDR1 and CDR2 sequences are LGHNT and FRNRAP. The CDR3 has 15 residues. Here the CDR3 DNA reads TGTGCTAGTGGTCCTGGACTAGCGGGAGTTGAGGTAACGTTCTTC. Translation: CASGPGLAGVEVTFF.

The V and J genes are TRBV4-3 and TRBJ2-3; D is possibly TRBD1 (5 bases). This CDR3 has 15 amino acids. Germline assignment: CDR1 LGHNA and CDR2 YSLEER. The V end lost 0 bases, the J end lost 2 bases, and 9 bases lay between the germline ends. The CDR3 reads CASSQDRVPTDTQYF. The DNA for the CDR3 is TGCGCCAGCAGCCAAGACAGGGTCCCCACAGATACGCAGTATTTT.